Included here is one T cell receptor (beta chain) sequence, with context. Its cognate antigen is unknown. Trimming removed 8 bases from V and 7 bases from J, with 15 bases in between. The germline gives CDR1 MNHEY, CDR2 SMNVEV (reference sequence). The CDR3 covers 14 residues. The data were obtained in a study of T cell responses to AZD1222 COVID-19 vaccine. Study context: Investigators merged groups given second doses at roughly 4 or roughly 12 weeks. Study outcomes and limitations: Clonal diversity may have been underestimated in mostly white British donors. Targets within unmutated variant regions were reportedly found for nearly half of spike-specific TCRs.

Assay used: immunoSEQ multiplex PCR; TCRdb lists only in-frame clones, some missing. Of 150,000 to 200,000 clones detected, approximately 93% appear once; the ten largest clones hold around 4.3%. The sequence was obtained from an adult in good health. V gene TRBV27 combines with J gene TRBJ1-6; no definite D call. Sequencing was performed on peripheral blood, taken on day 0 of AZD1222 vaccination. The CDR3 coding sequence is TGTGCCAGCTGGCCCCGTCTGGGAAATTCACCCCTCCACTTT. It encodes CASWPRLGNSPLHF.